Listed below are T cell receptor beta chains from one sample, sequenced in a study of shared clonotypes between healthy human individuals. Method: immunoSEQ multiplex PCR; TCRdb's copy keeps in-frame clones and lacks some. The sample includes about 2 million clones, about 94% of them seen just once. The sequencing sample was made of naive CD8+ T cells sorted from blood. These receptors came from a man aged 18 to 29 in good health. Each CDR3 is given with its conserved first and last residue. Clone size is not always given. Where it is, it says once, few, many or a class for expanded clones.

j_call: TRBJ1-2; cdr3_length: 15; v_call: TRBV7-2; clone_size: once; cdr3_aa: CASSAVGGAVYGYTF
j_call: TRBJ2-3; cdr3_length: 13; v_call: TRBV7-3; clone_size: NA; cdr3_aa: CASSLTITDTQYF
j_call: TRBJ2-7; cdr3_length: 16; v_call: TRBV7-9; clone_size: NA; cdr3_aa: CASSPTSGGSSYEQYF
j_call: TRBJ2-7; cdr3_length: 15; v_call: TRBV6-1; clone_size: NA; cdr3_aa: CASSEPGGGAHEQYF
j_call: TRBJ1-6; cdr3_length: 13; v_call: TRBV5-5; clone_size: NA; cdr3_aa: CASSSEGNSPLHF
j_call: TRBJ1-5; cdr3_length: 13; v_call: TRBV5-8; clone_size: NA; cdr3_aa: CASHQWGNQPQHF
j_call: TRBJ1-1; cdr3_length: 16; v_call: TRBV19; clone_size: NA; cdr3_aa: CATSQGGGVLNTEAFF
j_call: TRBJ2-2; cdr3_length: 15; v_call: TRBV29-1; clone_size: NA; cdr3_aa: CSVVDRDLNTGELFF
j_call: TRBJ2-7; cdr3_length: 15; v_call: TRBV4-2; clone_size: NA; cdr3_aa: CASSQDLGDLYEQYF
j_call: TRBJ2-1; cdr3_length: 15; v_call: TRBV7-8; clone_size: NA; cdr3_aa: CASSRGSGRYNEQFF
j_call: TRBJ2-2; cdr3_length: 14; v_call: TRBV7-8; clone_size: once; cdr3_aa: CASSLGNPGRELFF
j_call: TRBJ2-1; cdr3_length: 17; v_call: TRBV4-1; clone_size: NA; cdr3_aa: CASSQDWSGTSSSEQFF
j_call: TRBJ1-2; cdr3_length: 14; v_call: TRBV28; clone_size: NA; cdr3_aa: CASTFSHPGYGYTF
j_call: TRBJ2-7; cdr3_length: 12; v_call: TRBV7-8; clone_size: NA; cdr3_aa: CASSPDSAEQYF
j_call: TRBJ1-4; cdr3_length: 14; v_call: TRBV27; clone_size: NA; cdr3_aa: CASTWTGGNEKLFF
j_call: TRBJ2-7; cdr3_length: 14; v_call: TRBV12-5; clone_size: NA; cdr3_aa: CASGLAGGTYEQYF
j_call: TRBJ1-4; cdr3_length: 16; v_call: TRBV18; clone_size: NA; cdr3_aa: CASSPSKGDKDEKLFF
j_call: TRBJ1-2; cdr3_length: 16; v_call: TRBV28; clone_size: NA; cdr3_aa: CASSFPVPVTSYGYTF
j_call: TRBJ1-1; cdr3_length: 13; v_call: TRBV19; clone_size: NA; cdr3_aa: CASSTPGPTEAFF
j_call: TRBJ2-1; cdr3_length: 12; v_call: TRBV28; clone_size: once; cdr3_aa: CASSLGGAGQFF
j_call: TRBJ2-1; cdr3_length: 14; v_call: TRBV5-5; clone_size: NA; cdr3_aa: CASSLMLGGDEQFF
j_call: TRBJ2-7; cdr3_length: 16; v_call: TRBV7-2; clone_size: NA; cdr3_aa: CASSSLDRRYSYEQYF
j_call: TRBJ1-5; cdr3_length: 13; v_call: TRBV10-3; clone_size: NA; cdr3_aa: CAISVRGNQPQHF
j_call: TRBJ2-5; cdr3_length: 15; v_call: TRBV7-9; clone_size: once; cdr3_aa: CASSFGGMGQETQYF
j_call: TRBJ1-2; cdr3_length: 16; v_call: TRBV18; clone_size: NA; cdr3_aa: CASSPAGGAFNYGYTF
j_call: TRBJ1-6; cdr3_length: 14; v_call: TRBV2; clone_size: once; cdr3_aa: CASSAQGNNSPLHF
j_call: TRBJ2-7; cdr3_length: 15; v_call: TRBV6-1; clone_size: NA; cdr3_aa: CASRPLAMWDLEQYF
j_call: TRBJ2-7; cdr3_length: 16; v_call: TRBV7-9; clone_size: NA; cdr3_aa: CASSSLAPKGRYEQYF
j_call: TRBJ2-6; cdr3_length: 17; v_call: TRBV4-1; clone_size: NA; cdr3_aa: CASSPRAPLSGANVLTF
j_call: TRBJ2-2; cdr3_length: 14; v_call: TRBV7-9; clone_size: NA; cdr3_aa: CASSLVSGTGELFF
j_call: TRBJ1-2; cdr3_length: 18; v_call: TRBV7-6; clone_size: NA; cdr3_aa: CASSFFPGQGAVMYGYTF
j_call: TRBJ2-7; cdr3_length: 14; v_call: TRBV27; clone_size: once; cdr3_aa: CASSFTSTRYEQYF
j_call: TRBJ2-1; cdr3_length: 12; v_call: TRBV13; clone_size: NA; cdr3_aa: CASSLGVDEQFF
j_call: TRBJ1-1; cdr3_length: 15; v_call: TRBV19; clone_size: NA; cdr3_aa: CASSSHRGLNTEAFF
j_call: TRBJ1-5; cdr3_length: 15; v_call: TRBV6-5; clone_size: NA; cdr3_aa: CASSYSIDSNQPQHF
j_call: TRBJ1-2; cdr3_length: 14; v_call: TRBV9; clone_size: NA; cdr3_aa: CASSVDDINYGYTF
j_call: TRBJ1-1; cdr3_length: 14; v_call: TRBV6-5; clone_size: NA; cdr3_aa: CASRLDRAGTEAFF
j_call: TRBJ1-4; cdr3_length: 14; v_call: TRBV7-8; clone_size: NA; cdr3_aa: CASSLLPPDEKLFF
j_call: TRBJ1-5; cdr3_length: 15; v_call: TRBV6-5; clone_size: NA; cdr3_aa: CASSYDPMGNQPQHF
j_call: TRBJ1-1; cdr3_length: 13; v_call: TRBV7-3; clone_size: NA; cdr3_aa: CASSLQGGTEAFF
j_call: TRBJ2-1; cdr3_length: 15; v_call: TRBV12-5; clone_size: NA; cdr3_aa: CASGLVKTDHNEQFF
j_call: TRBJ2-1; cdr3_length: 14; v_call: TRBV9; clone_size: NA; cdr3_aa: CASSVEGGLNEQFF
j_call: TRBJ1-1; cdr3_length: 16; v_call: TRBV2; clone_size: NA; cdr3_aa: CASSGRDSILNTEAFF
j_call: TRBJ2-7; cdr3_length: 15; v_call: TRBV29-1; clone_size: NA; cdr3_aa: CSASGLAGVAYEQYF
j_call: TRBJ2-2; cdr3_length: 18; v_call: TRBV7-3; clone_size: NA; cdr3_aa: CASSPWGSGGRNTGELFF
j_call: TRBJ2-5; cdr3_length: 20; v_call: TRBV4-3; clone_size: NA; cdr3_aa: CASSQLRPGRPRTEQETQYF
j_call: TRBJ2-7; cdr3_length: 13; v_call: TRBV7-6; clone_size: NA; cdr3_aa: CASSLNDWNEQYF
j_call: TRBJ2-7; cdr3_length: 14; v_call: TRBV11-2; clone_size: once; cdr3_aa: CASSPRGGAGEQYF
j_call: TRBJ2-3; cdr3_length: 16; v_call: TRBV14; clone_size: once; cdr3_aa: CASSQHTELFTDTQYF
j_call: TRBJ1-5; cdr3_length: 13; v_call: TRBV27; clone_size: NA; cdr3_aa: CASSWTADQPQHF
j_call: TRBJ2-1; cdr3_length: 18; v_call: TRBV4-3; clone_size: NA; cdr3_aa: CASSHGQGVLAGGLEQFF
j_call: TRBJ2-1; cdr3_length: 15; v_call: TRBV27; clone_size: NA; cdr3_aa: CASSSLAGGYNEQFF
j_call: TRBJ2-7; cdr3_length: 15; v_call: TRBV2; clone_size: NA; cdr3_aa: CASSFGAASTYEQYF